This passage covers 15 T cell receptor beta chains from one sample sequenced in a study of blood T cell repertoires in COVID-19. Generated by immunoSEQ multiplex PCR, the TCRdb table keeps only in-frame clones and is missing some. The sample includes roughly 200,000 clones, roughly 90% seen only once; the top ten take approximately 6.7%. Sequencing was performed on peripheral blood. These receptors were obtained from a man between 40 and 49 years old with acute or convalescent COVID-19.

This clone has more than one count but fewer than ten. The chain couples TRBV10-3 to TRBJ2-7; D ambiguous. Trimming took 3 bases from V and 0 from J, leaving 12 bases between them. The CDR3 extends over 15 amino acids. Germline-derived CDR1 and CDR2 are ENHRY and SYGVKD. Written as DNA, the CDR3 is TGTGCCATCAGTGACAACACCTTGATCTCCTACGAGCAGTACTTC. Protein product: CAISDNTLISYEQYF.

This chain's CDR3 is CAWSETIRQINYGYTF. The CDR3 DNA reads as TGTGCCTGGAGTGAAACGATCAGGCAGATTAACTATGGCTACACCTTC. V usage is TRBV30 and J usage is TRBJ1-2; D is ambiguous. There are 16 residues in the CDR3. V lost 1 base, J lost 1 base, and 16 bases lay in between. The germline CDR1 and CDR2 sequences are GTSNPN and SVGIG (reference sequence). Full variable domain (outside the CDR3, taken from reference TRBV30 and TRBJ1-2): SQTIHQWPATLVQPVGSPLSLECTVEGTSNPNLYWYRQAAGRGLQLLFYSVGIGQISSEVPQNLSASRPQDRQFILSSKKLLLSDSGFYLCAWSETIRQINYGYTFGSGTRLTVV.

This sequence joins TRBV19 and TRBJ2-7, with D possibly TRBD2 on 5 matching bases. V gave up 4 bases and J gave up 0 bases, with 10 bases separating them. CDR3 length: 14 residues. Germline CDR1 reads LNHDA; CDR2 reads SQIVND (reference sequence). The CDR3 DNA reads as TGTGCCAGTAGTAGAGGGCCTGACTCCTACGAGCAGTACTTC. Protein sequence: CASSRGPDSYEQYF.

V is TRBV19 and J is TRBJ2-3; TRBD2 agrees at 7 bases. The CDR3 sequence is 14 residues long. The junction had 1 base not matched to a gene; V was cut back by 3 bases and J by 1 base. CDR1 and CDR2 (germline): LNHDA, SQIVND (reference sequence). Here the CDR3 DNA reads TGTGCCAGTAGTATGGGACTACGCACAGATACGCAGTATTTT. It specifies CASSMGLRTDTQYF.

The chain couples TRBV12-5 to TRBJ2-2, with 10 positions matching TRBD2. The CDR3 is 16 residues long. With 2 bases clipped from V and 5 bases from J, the junction kept 5 bases outside the gene matches. Germline-derived CDR1 and CDR2 are LGHNT and FRNRAP. The CDR3 bases are TGTGCTAGTGGTTTGCTCACTAGCGGGAATACCGGGGAGCTGTTTTTT. Encoded protein: CASGLLTSGNTGELFF.

The rearrangement links TRBV7-9 to TRBJ1-2; 9 bases are shared with TRBD1. In germline, CDR1 is SEHNR, CDR2 FQNEAQ (reference sequence). The CDR3 spans 16 residues. J was trimmed by 4 bases and V by 2 bases; bases with no gene match: 8. CDR3 in amino acids: CASSLRGGQGVYGYTF. The CDR3 nucleotides are TGTGCCAGCAGCTTAAGGGGGGGACAGGGAGTCTATGGCTACACCTTC.

The chain uses TRBV5-1 and TRBJ2-7; D unclear. From germline, CDR1 is SGHRS and CDR2 YFSETQ. V lost 0 bases, J lost 3 bases, and 7 bases lay in between. CDR3 length: 13 amino acids. In DNA form, the CDR3 reads TGCGCCAGCAGCTTGGTTGGCAACTACGAGCAGTACTTC. This encodes CASSLVGNYEQYF.

The chain recombines TRBV6-5 with TRBJ1-5; D is possibly TRBD1 (6 bases). CDR3 length: 15 amino acids. With 7 bases removed from V and 7 bases from J, the gap between germline ends came to 20 bases. Germline CDR1 is MNHEY and CDR2 is SVGAGI. CDR3 protein: CASTGQNSFGQPQHF. CDR3 nucleotides: TGTGCCAGCACCGGACAGAATTCGTTCGGACAGCCCCAGCATTTT.

The rearrangement uses TRBV7-9 and TRBJ1-1, with unresolved D. Deletions cut 6 bases from V and 0 bases from J, with 14 bases between. The germline CDR1 and CDR2 sequences are SEHNR and FQNEAQ (reference sequence). The CDR3 runs 15 residues. Here the CDR3 reads CASRPSSEVNTEAFF. In DNA, the CDR3 is TGTGCCAGCAGGCCATCGTCTGAGGTGAACACTGAAGCTTTCTTT.

This chain connects TRBV27 to TRBJ2-3; D remains ambiguous. V gave up 5 bases and J gave up 2 bases, with 5 bases separating them. CDR3 size: 12 residues. Germline assignment: CDR1 MNHEY and CDR2 SMNVEV (reference sequence). The CDR3 is CASSHYTDTQYF. Written as DNA, the CDR3 is TGTGCCAGCAGTCACTACACAGATACGCAGTATTTT.

The chain carries TRBV11-2 and TRBJ2-7, with TRBD2 identical over 15 bases. The ends lost 1 base at V and 5 bases at J; junction bases unmatched: 9. Germline V CDR1 and CDR2: SGHAT, FQNNGV. The CDR3 is 18 residues long. The CDR3 nucleotides read TGTGCCAGCAGCTTAGTCCCTACAGGACTAGCGGGGGGGGACGAGCAGTACTTC. This encodes CASSLVPTGLAGGDEQYF.

The chain uses TRBV5-1 and TRBJ2-1, with 8 bases fitting TRBD2. CDR3 length: 19 amino acids. Germline V gene lookup returns CDR1 SGHRS and CDR2 YFSETQ. The V segment lost 4 bases and the J segment 1 base; nucleotides outside the gene matches: 16. CDR3 residues: CASSPRPAGALASYNEQFF. The CDR3 coding sequence is TGCGCCAGCAGCCCTAGGCCAGCGGGGGCATTGGCGTCCTACAATGAGCAGTTCTTC. Complete variable domain (other parts from reference TRBV5-1 and TRBJ2-1): KAGVTQTPRYLIKTRGQQVTLSCSPISGHRSVSWYQQTPGQGLQFLFEYFSETQRNKGNFPGRFSGRQFSNSRSEMNVSTLELGDSALYLCASSPRPAGALASYNEQFFGPGTRLTVL.

This clone was detected only a few times. The CDR3 DNA reads TGTGCCACGGCGACGGAGACTCAGAACACTGAAGCTTTCTTT. This sequence encodes CATATETQNTEAFF. V is TRBV19 and J is TRBJ1-1; no reliable D call. This CDR3 comprises 14 residues. Germline V lookup: CDR1 LNHDA, CDR2 SQIVND (reference sequence). Deletions cut 10 bases from V and 1 base from J, with 16 bases between.

As DNA, the CDR3 is TGTGCCAGTACCATACCAGGACAGTACTATGGCTACACCTTC. Protein product: CASTIPGQYYGYTF. The V and J genes are TRBV19 and TRBJ1-2, with a weak D call TRBD1 (6 bases). V was clipped by 7 bases and J by 3 bases, with 15 bases between them. Germline-derived CDR1 and CDR2 are LNHDA and SQIVND (reference sequence). This CDR3 has 14 residues.

The V call is TRBV12-3 or TRBV12-4, the J call TRBJ1-1, with D possibly TRBD1 on 6 matching bases. The V end was cut by 6 bases, the J end by 9 bases, with 14 bases between. This CDR3 spans 12 amino acids. The CDR3 sequence: CASSQAGGQAFF. The CDR3 bases are TGTGCCAGCAGCCAAGCGGGGGGGCAAGCTTTCTTT.